This T cell receptor beta chain came from a study of blood T cell repertoires in COVID-19. The wider study: Sites across the United States, Italy and Spain contributed samples from acute and convalescent COVID-19.

Cohort 3 donors counted as recovered after two negative PCRs, clearance, or resolved symptoms. Per the authors' pipeline: Amplifying reference gene primers gave estimates of nucleated cell counts. Repertoires were generated with immunoSEQ multiplex PCR, while TCRdb's copy carries only in-frame clones and drops some. The DNA gave D and trimming, while V, J and clone size come from that table. The sample carries fewer than 400,000 clones, approximately 88% recorded once. This clone was seen more than once but under ten times. CDR1 is MNHEY, CDR2 SMNVEV, per germline (reference sequence). The CDR3 covers 16 residues. V dropped 6 bases and J dropped 6 bases, with 18 bases sitting between them.

The sample was PBMCs or T cells enriched from blood (not recorded which). The TCR comes from a man between 60 and 75 years old who had recovered from COVID-19. The chain joins TRBV27 to TRBJ1-6; TRBD1 is a possible D gene (6 bases). The CDR3 reads CASRFGEQGFNSPLHF. CDR3 DNA: TGTGCCAGCAGGTTCGGAGAACAGGGTTTTAATTCACCCCTCCACTTT.